This is a list of T cell receptor beta chains from one sample in a study of control samples from healthy donors and cancer patients. Sequencing used immunoSEQ multiplex PCR; TCRdb keeps in-frame clones, though not all of them. The data show some 120,000 clones, with approximately 90% seen just once and roughly 8.8% held by the top ten. Sequencing input: blood. These receptors were collected from a young man in good health. The CDR3 runs from the conserved cysteine through the conserved F or W. A D gene is named only where the DNA matches it firmly. A row's size may be missing; if present it is once, few, many or a size class.

clone_size,d_call,v_call,j_call,cdr3_aa,cdr3_nt
NA,NA,TRBV7-9,TRBJ1-1,CASSLGEATEAFF,TGTGCCAGCAGCTTAGGGGAAGCCACTGAAGCTTTCTTT
NA,NA,TRBV6-5,TRBJ1-1,CASSGGRYMNTEAFF,TGTGCCAGCAGCGGAGGACGGTACATGAACACTGAAGCTTTCTTT
NA,NA,TRBV30,TRBJ1-2,CAWGGSSGYTF,TGTGCCTGGGGGGGAAGTTCTGGCTACACCTTC
NA,NA,TRBV30,TRBJ2-7,CAHNDGSYEQYF,TGTGCTCATAATGACGGTTCCTACGAGCAGTACTTC
NA,TRBD1,TRBV6-5,TRBJ2-3,CASRYGSGQGTDTQYF,TGTGCCAGCAGATACGGATCGGGACAGGGGACAGATACGCAGTATTTT
once,TRBD2,TRBV27,TRBJ2-7,CASSGSTGTSPIFTYEQYF,TGTGCCAGCAGTGGGTCCACCGGGACTAGCCCCATCTTCACCTACGAGCAGTACTTC
NA,NA,TRBV2,TRBJ1-2,CASSRDPTDGGYTF,TGTGCCAGCAGTAGAGACCCAACCGATGGTGGCTACACCTTC
NA,NA,TRBV6-5,TRBJ1-2,CASSHGQSHGYTF,TGTGCCAGCAGCCACGGACAGAGCCATGGCTACACCTTC
few,TRBD1,TRBV6-5,TRBJ1-5,CASMLTGGSNQPQHF,TGTGCCAGCATGTTAACAGGGGGCAGCAATCAGCCCCAGCATTTT
NA,NA,TRBV29-1,TRBJ2-3,CSGQRSTDTQYF,TGCAGCGGCCAACGGAGCACAGATACGCAGTATTTT
NA,TRBD1,TRBV11-2,TRBJ1-6,CASSFQQGNGFSPLHF,TGTGCCAGCAGCTTTCAACAGGGGAACGGATTTTCACCCCTCCACTTT
NA,NA,TRBV18,TRBJ1-2,CASSDPATVANYGYTF,TGTGCCAGCTCAGACCCCGCCACGGTAGCTAACTATGGCTACACCTTC
NA,TRBD1,TRBV6-4,TRBJ2-2,CASQLTGGTGELFF,TGTGCCAGCCAACTTACAGGGGGGACCGGGGAGCTGTTTTTT
once,NA,TRBV10-1,TRBJ2-3,CASSEGQWSSTDTQYF,TGCGCCAGCAGTGAGGGACAGTGGTCTAGCACAGATACGCAGTATTTT
NA,NA,TRBV6-2/TRBV6-3,TRBJ2-5,CASSYLQETQYF,TGTGCCAGCAGTTACTTACAAGAGACCCAGTACTTC
NA,TRBD1,TRBV5-1,TRBJ2-1,CASSPLDRGSEQFF,TGCGCCAGCAGCCCGCTGGACAGGGGAAGTGAGCAGTTCTTC
NA,NA,TRBV30,TRBJ1-3,CAWSVRRGNGGNTIYF,TGTGCCTGGAGTGTACGCCGGGGAAACGGAGGAAACACCATATATTTT
NA,NA,TRBV4-1,TRBJ1-1,CASSQVATNTEAFF,TGCGCCAGCAGCCAAGTGGCAACGAACACTGAAGCTTTCTTT
NA,NA,TRBV6-6,TRBJ1-3,CASSSTLANTIYF,TGTGCCAGCAGTTCGACATTGGCGAACACCATATATTTT
NA,TRBD2,TRBV5-1,TRBJ2-3,CASSLERGGLNTQYF,TGCGCCAGCAGCCTGGAGCGGGGGGGCCTTAATACGCAGTATTTT
NA,NA,TRBV7-3,TRBJ1-2,CASSPDRNYGYTF,TGTGCCAGCAGCCCCGACAGGAACTATGGCTACACCTTC
NA,NA,TRBV2,TRBJ1-3,CASSIDTSSGNTIYF,TGTGCCAGCAGCATAGACACCAGCTCTGGAAACACCATATATTTT
NA,NA,TRBV11-2,TRBJ1-1,CASSVDTNTEAFF,TGTGCCAGCAGCGTGGACACAAACACTGAAGCTTTCTTT
NA,TRBD1,TRBV5-4,TRBJ2-6,CASSSPGQLRGANVLTF,TGTGCCAGCAGCTCCCCGGGACAGCTTCGAGGGGCCAACGTCCTGACTTTC
NA,TRBD1,TRBV15,TRBJ1-2,CATSRGQGSLGGYTF,TGTGCCACCAGCAGAGGACAGGGAAGCTTGGGCGGCTACACCTTC
NA,TRBD1,TRBV7-9,TRBJ2-2,CASSWGQGWVGELFF,TGTGCCAGCAGCTGGGGACAGGGATGGGTCGGGGAGCTGTTTTTT
NA,NA,TRBV5-1,TRBJ2-2,CASSLGRKNTGELFF,TGCGCCAGCAGCTTGGGCCGGAAGAACACCGGGGAGCTGTTTTTT
NA,NA,TRBV27,TRBJ1-1,CASSSRDGTEAFF,TGTGCCAGCAGTTCAAGAGACGGCACTGAAGCTTTCTTT
NA,NA,TRBV30,TRBJ1-6,CAWSVRLGMYNSPLHF,TGTGCCTGGAGTGTACGTCTGGGGATGTATAATTCACCCCTCCACTTT
NA,NA,TRBV18,TRBJ2-3,CASSPPSVSTDTQYF,TGTGCCAGCTCACCACCATCGGTGTCCACAGATACGCAGTATTTT
once,TRBD1,TRBV4-2,TRBJ1-5,CASSQDFTGGGNQPQHF,TGTGCCAGCAGCCAAGATTTTACAGGGGGAGGCAATCAGCCCCAGCATTTT
NA,NA,TRBV11-2,TRBJ2-7,CASSRGALNEQYF,TGTGCCAGCAGCCGCGGCGCACTTAACGAGCAGTACTTC
NA,NA,TRBV3-1/TRBV3-2,TRBJ2-5,CASSPSSGRQETQYF,TGTGCCAGCAGCCCTTCGTCAGGGAGGCAAGAGACCCAGTACTTC
NA,NA,TRBV7-6,TRBJ1-2,CASSLSRAAGNKYGYTF,TGTGCCAGCAGCTTATCGAGAGCGGCAGGCAACAAGTATGGCTACACCTTC
NA,NA,TRBV2,TRBJ2-2,CASSVILGNTGELFF,TGTGCCAGCAGTGTTATATTAGGGAACACCGGGGAGCTGTTTTTT
NA,NA,TRBV5-1,TRBJ1-2,CASSPGGRNYGYTF,TGCGCCAGCAGCCCGGGGGGCCGGAACTATGGCTACACCTTC
NA,NA,TRBV5-1,TRBJ2-3,CASSLSPGADTQYF,TGCGCCAGCAGCTTGAGCCCGGGGGCAGATACGCAGTATTTT
NA,NA,TRBV4-1,TRBJ2-3,CASSYRTGTDTQYF,TGCGCCAGCAGCTACCGGACAGGCACAGATACGCAGTATTTT
NA,NA,TRBV3-1/TRBV3-2,TRBJ1-6,CASSQAGAGSPLHF,TGTGCCAGCAGCCAAGCAGGGGCCGGTTCACCCCTCCACTTT
NA,TRBD2,TRBV5-1,TRBJ2-3,CASSLPHTSGGDNTQYF,TGCGCCAGCAGCTTGCCTCATACTAGCGGGGGGGACAATACGCAGTATTTT
once,NA,TRBV9,TRBJ2-1,CASSPGVAAYNEQFF,TGTGCCAGCAGCCCGGGGGTAGCGGCCTACAATGAGCAGTTCTTC
NA,TRBD2,TRBV29-1,TRBJ2-3,CSAPGGSQGDTQYF,TGCAGCGCCCCCGGGGGGTCGCAGGGCGATACGCAGTATTTT
NA,NA,TRBV5-5,TRBJ2-7,CASSADGAFEYEQYF,TGTGCCAGCAGCGCCGACGGGGCCTTTGAATACGAGCAGTACTTC
few,NA,TRBV19,TRBJ2-1,CASRVLAGHSYNEQFF,TGTGCCAGTCGGGTACTGGCGGGACATTCCTACAATGAGCAGTTCTTC
NA,NA,TRBV4-2,TRBJ2-3,CASSQDWAGVADTQYF,TGTGCCAGCAGCCAAGATTGGGCCGGGGTGGCCGATACGCAGTATTTT
NA,NA,TRBV7-2,TRBJ2-7,CASRLAASYEQYF,TGTGCCAGCAGGCTGGCCGCATCCTACGAGCAGTACTTC
NA,TRBD1,TRBV15,TRBJ1-5,CATSAEELLDRVKKRGQPQHF,TGTGCCACCAGCGCCGAGGAGCTTCTGGACAGGGTTAAAAAAAGGGGTCAGCCCCAGCATTTT
NA,TRBD2,TRBV5-1,TRBJ2-1,CASSLGPSGGTYIHNEQFF,TGCGCCAGCAGCTTGGGGCCTAGCGGGGGGACGTACATCCACAATGAGCAGTTCTTC
once,TRBD1,TRBV7-7,TRBJ2-1,CASSQIITGTGDGNEQFF,TGTGCCAGCAGTCAGATCATTACCGGGACAGGGGACGGCAATGAGCAGTTCTTC
NA,NA,TRBV5-4,TRBJ2-3,CASSPIPGDTQYF,TGTGCCAGCAGCCCGATTCCAGGCGATACGCAGTATTTT
NA,TRBD1,TRBV28,TRBJ2-7,CASSPTGGNEQYF,TGTGCCAGCAGCCCGACAGGGGGGAACGAGCAGTACTTC
NA,TRBD1,TRBV7-3,TRBJ2-5,CASSLIGTGGQETQYF,TGTGCCAGCAGCCTAATCGGGACAGGGGGCCAAGAGACCCAGTACTTC
once,TRBD1,TRBV11-2,TRBJ1-1,CASSPRLTGTGTEAFF,TGTGCCAGCAGCCCACGATTGACAGGGACGGGCACTGAAGCTTTCTTT